The clone carrying this TCR beta chain was picked up many times. Antigen unknown. The iRepertoire nested amplicon-rescue multiplex PCR amplified TCR alpha and beta CDR3s from RNA. For one-step reverse transcription and amplification, about 90-450 ng of tissue mRNA or PBMC total RNA was used. TCRdb re-analysed the multiplex PCR reads in MiXCR, keeping a single row per CDR3 protein. This sample carries tens of thousands of distinct CDR3 sequences, about 25% of them seen once, and the ten largest clones take 6.7%. The data belong to a study of glioma-infiltrating T cells. Study outcomes and limitations: Very few CDR3 sequences were shared between tissue and blood. Tissue-blood divergence was below expectation in non-neoplastic patients, above in gliomas.

Looked up from germline, CDR1 is LGHNA and CDR2 is YNFKEQ. This CDR3 has 15 amino acids. Trimming took 1 base from V and 1 from J, leaving 8 bases between them. The TCR comes from a human donor with low-grade glioma or glioblastoma, undergoing nonglioma brain surgery, or in good health (not recorded which). Sequenced sample: glioma tissue, nonneoplastic brain tissue, or PBMCs (not recorded which). V gene TRBV4-2 combines with J gene TRBJ1-5; D is unclear. Here the CDR3 DNA reads TGTGCCAGCAGCCAAGGTTTGTGGAGCAATCAGCCCCAGCATTTT. Translation gives CASSQGLWSNQPQHF.